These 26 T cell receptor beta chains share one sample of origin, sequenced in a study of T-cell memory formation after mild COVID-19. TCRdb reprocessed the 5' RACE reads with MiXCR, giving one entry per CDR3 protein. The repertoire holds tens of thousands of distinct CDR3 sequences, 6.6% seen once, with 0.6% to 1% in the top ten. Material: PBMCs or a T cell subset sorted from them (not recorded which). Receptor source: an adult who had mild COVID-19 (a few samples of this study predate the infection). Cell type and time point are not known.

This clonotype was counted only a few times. The CDR3 DNA follows: TGTGCCAGTAGGCCGCCCGGGGACGACTATGGCTACACCTTC. It yields the protein CASRPPGDDYGYTF. V is TRBV19 and J is TRBJ1-2, with a weak D call TRBD1 (5 bases). This CDR3 region has 14 residues. Germline CDR1 is LNHDA and CDR2 is SQIVND (reference sequence). V dropped 6 bases and J dropped 3 bases, with 14 bases sitting between them.

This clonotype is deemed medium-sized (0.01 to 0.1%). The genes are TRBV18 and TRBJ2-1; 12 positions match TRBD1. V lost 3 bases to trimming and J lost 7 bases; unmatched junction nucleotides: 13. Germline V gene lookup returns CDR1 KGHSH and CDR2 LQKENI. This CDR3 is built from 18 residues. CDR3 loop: CASSPRRPGQGAGNEQFF. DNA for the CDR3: TGTGCCAGCTCACCGAGGCGCCCGGGACAGGGGGCGGGTAATGAGCAGTTCTTC. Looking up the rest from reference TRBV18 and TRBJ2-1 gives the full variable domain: NAGVMQNPRHLVRRRGQEARLRCSPMKGHSHVYWYRQLPEEGLKFMVYLQKENIIDESGMPKERFSAEFPKEGPSILRIQQVVRGDSAAYFCASSPRRPGQGAGNEQFFGPGTRLTVL.

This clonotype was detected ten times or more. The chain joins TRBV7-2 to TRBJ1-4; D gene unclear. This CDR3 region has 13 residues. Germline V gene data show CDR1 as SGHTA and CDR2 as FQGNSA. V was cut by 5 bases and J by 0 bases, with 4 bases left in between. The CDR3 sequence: CASSGPTNEKLFF. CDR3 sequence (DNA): TGTGCCAGCAGCGGCCCAACTAATGAAAAACTGTTTTTT. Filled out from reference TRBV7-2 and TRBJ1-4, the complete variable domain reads GAGVSQSPSNKVTEKGKDVELRCDPISGHTALYWYRQSLGQGLEFLIYFQGNSAPDKSGLPSDRFSAERTGGSVSTLTIQRTQQEDSAVYLCASSGPTNEKLFFGSGTQLSVL.

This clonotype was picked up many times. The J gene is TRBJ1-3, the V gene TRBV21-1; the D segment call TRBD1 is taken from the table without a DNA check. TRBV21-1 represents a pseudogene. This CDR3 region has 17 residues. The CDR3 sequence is CASSRRGQARSGNTIYF. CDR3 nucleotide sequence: TGTGCCAGCAGCCGACGAGGACAGGCGCGCTCTGGAAACACCATATATTTT.

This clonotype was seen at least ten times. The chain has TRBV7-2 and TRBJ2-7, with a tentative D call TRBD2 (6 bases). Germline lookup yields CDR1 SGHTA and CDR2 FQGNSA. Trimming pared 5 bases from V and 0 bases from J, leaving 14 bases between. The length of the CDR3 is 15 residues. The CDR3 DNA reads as TGTGCCAGCAGCCCCGGACTAAGGAGCTCCTACGAGCAGTACTTC. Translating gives CASSPGLRSSYEQYF.

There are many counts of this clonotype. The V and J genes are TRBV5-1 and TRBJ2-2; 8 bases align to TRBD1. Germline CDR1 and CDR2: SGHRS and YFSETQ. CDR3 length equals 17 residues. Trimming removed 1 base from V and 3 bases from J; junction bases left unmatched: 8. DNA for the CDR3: TGCGCCAGCAGCTTGTGGGCCGGGACAGGCCACACCGGGGAGCTGTTTTTT. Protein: CASSLWAGTGHTGELFF. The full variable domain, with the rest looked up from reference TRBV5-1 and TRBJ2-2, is KAGVTQTPRYLIKTRGQQVTLSCSPISGHRSVSWYQQTPGQGLQFLFEYFSETQRNKGNFPGRFSGRQFSNSRSEMNVSTLELGDSALYLCASSLWAGTGHTGELFFGEGSRLTVL.

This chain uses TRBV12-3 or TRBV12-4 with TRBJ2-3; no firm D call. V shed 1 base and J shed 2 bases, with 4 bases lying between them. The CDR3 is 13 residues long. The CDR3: CASSLGYTDTQYF. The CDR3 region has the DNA TGTGCCAGCAGTTTAGGCTACACAGATACGCAGTATTTT.

CDR3 bases: TGTGCCAGCAGCGTAGGGACCCTGGACACAGATACGCAGTATTTT. This gives the protein CASSVGTLDTDTQYF. The chain recombines TRBV9 with TRBJ2-3; D gene ambiguous. The CDR3 sequence is 15 residues long. Per the germline V gene, CDR1 is SGDLS and CDR2 is YYNGEE. The V and J ends lost 0 bases and 2 bases respectively, with 10 bases between them.

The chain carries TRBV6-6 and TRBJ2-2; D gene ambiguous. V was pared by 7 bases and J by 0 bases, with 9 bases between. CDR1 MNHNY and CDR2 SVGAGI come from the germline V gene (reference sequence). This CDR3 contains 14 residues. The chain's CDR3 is CASMGSANTGELFF. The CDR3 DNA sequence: TGTGCCAGCATGGGCAGCGCGAACACCGGGGAGCTGTTTTTT.

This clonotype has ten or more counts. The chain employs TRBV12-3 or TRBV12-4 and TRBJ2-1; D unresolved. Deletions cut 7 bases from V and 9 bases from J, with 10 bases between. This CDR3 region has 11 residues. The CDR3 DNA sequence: TGTGCCAGCACCAGGACGGTTGAGCAGTTCTTC. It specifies CASTRTVEQFF.

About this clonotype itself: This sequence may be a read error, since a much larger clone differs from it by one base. The CDR3 coding sequence is TGTGCCACCAGTGATGACGTCCGCGGTGAGCAGTTCTTC. Its translation is CATSDDVRGEQFF. The chain carries TRBV24-1 and TRBJ2-1, with D hard to call. V was clipped by 3 bases and J by 9 bases, with 11 bases between them. Germline V gene data show CDR1 as KGHDR and CDR2 as SFDVKD. The CDR3 consists of 13 residues.

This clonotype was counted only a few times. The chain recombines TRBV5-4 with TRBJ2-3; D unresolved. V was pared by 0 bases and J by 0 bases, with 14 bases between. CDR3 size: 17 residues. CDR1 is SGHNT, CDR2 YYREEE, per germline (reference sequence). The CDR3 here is CASSLGQMVSSTDTQYF. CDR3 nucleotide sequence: TGTGCCAGCAGCTTGGGCCAAATGGTTTCTAGCACAGATACGCAGTATTTT.

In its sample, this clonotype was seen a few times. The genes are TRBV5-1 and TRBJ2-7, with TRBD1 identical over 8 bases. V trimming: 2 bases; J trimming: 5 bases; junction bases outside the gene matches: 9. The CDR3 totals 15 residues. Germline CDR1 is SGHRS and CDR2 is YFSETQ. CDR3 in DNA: TGCGCCAGCAGCTTTATCCCCTCGACAGGGGACGAGCAGTACTTC. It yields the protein CASSFIPSTGDEQYF.

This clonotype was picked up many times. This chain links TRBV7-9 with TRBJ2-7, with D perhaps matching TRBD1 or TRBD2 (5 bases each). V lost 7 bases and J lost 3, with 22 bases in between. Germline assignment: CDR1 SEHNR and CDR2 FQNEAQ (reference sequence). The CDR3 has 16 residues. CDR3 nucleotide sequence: TGTGCCAGCATCCCCAAAGAGGTAGGGACGATCTACGAGCAGTACTTC. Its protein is CASIPKEVGTIYEQYF.

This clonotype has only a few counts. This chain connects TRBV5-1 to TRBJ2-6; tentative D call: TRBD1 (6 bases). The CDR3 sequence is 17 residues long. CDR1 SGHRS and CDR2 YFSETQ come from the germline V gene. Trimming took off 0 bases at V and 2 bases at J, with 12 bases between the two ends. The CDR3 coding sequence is TGCGCCAGCAGCTTGGCGCAGGGGCCCCCTGGGGCCAACGTCCTGACTTTC. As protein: CASSLAQGPPGANVLTF.

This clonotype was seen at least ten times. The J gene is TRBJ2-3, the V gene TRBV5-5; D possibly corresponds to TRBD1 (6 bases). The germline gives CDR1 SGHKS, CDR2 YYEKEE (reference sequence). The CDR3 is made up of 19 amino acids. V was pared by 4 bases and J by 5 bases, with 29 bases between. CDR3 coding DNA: TGTGCCAGCAGCCCATACCTCCCGGGACACGGAGGAGTTGGAGATACGCAGTATTTT. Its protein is CASSPYLPGHGGVGDTQYF.

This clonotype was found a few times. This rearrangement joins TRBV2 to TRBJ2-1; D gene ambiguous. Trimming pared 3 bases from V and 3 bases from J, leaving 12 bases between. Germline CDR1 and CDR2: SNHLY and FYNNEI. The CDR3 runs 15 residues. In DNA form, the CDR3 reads TGTGCCAGCAGTGACCTTCAGCGACACTACAATGAGCAGTTCTTC. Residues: CASSDLQRHYNEQFF. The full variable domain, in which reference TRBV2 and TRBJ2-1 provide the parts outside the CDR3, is EPEVTQTPSHQVTQMGQEVILRCVPISNHLYFYWYRQILGQKVEFLVSFYNNEISEKSEIFDDQFSVERPDGSNFTLKIRSTKLEDSAMYFCASSDLQRHYNEQFFGPGTRLTVL.

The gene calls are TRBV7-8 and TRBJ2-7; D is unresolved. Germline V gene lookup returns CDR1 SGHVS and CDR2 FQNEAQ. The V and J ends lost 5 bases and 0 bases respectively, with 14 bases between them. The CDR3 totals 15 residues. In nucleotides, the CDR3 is TGTGCCAGCAGCCCTACCGGGCTATACTCCTACGAGCAGTACTTC. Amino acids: CASSPTGLYSYEQYF.

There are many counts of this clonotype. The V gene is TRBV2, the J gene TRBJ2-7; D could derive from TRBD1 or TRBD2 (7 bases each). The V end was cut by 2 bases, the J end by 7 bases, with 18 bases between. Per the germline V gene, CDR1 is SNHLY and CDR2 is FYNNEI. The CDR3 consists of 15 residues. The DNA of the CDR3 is TGTGCCAGCAGTGAATCAGGGGGGGCCGGCGTAGAGCAGTACTTC. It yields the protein CASSESGGAGVEQYF. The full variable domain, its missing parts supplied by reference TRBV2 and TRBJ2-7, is EPEVTQTPSHQVTQMGQEVILRCVPISNHLYFYWYRQILGQKVEFLVSFYNNEISEKSEIFDDQFSVERPDGSNFTLKIRSTKLEDSAMYFCASSESGGAGVEQYFGPGTRLTVT.

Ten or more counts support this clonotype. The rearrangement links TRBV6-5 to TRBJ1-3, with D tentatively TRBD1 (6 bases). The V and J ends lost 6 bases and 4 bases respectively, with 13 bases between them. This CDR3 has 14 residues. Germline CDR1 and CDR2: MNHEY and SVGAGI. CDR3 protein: CASSPQGSGNTIYF. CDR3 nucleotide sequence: TGTGCCAGCAGCCCTCAGGGGTCGGGAAACACCATATATTTT.

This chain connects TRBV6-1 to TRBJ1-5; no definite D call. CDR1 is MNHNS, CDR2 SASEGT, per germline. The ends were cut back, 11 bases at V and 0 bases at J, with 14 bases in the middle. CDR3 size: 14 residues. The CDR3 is CAHQDGSSNQPQHF. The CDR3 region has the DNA TGTGCCCACCAGGACGGGTCTAGCAATCAGCCCCAGCATTTT.

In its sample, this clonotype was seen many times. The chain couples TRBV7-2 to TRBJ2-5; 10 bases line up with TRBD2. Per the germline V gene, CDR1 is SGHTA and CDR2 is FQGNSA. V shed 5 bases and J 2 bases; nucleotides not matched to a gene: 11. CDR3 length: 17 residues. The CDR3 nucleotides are TGTGCCAGCAGCCCCGGACTGAGCGGGGGGGGTCAAGAGACCCAGTACTTC. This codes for CASSPGLSGGGQETQYF.

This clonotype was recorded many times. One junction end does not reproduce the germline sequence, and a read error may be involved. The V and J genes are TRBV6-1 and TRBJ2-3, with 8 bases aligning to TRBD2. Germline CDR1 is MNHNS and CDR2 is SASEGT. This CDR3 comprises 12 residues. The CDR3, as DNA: TGCGGGGGGGCGTCTAGCACAGATACGCAGTATTTT. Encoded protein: CGGASSTDTQYF.

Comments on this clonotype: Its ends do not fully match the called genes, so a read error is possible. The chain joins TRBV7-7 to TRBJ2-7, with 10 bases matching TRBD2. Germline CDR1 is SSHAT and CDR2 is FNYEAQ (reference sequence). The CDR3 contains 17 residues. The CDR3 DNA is TGTGCTAGCATCCCCACCCTGGCTAGCGGGAGCTCCTACGAGCAGTACTTC. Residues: CASIPTLASGSSYEQYF.

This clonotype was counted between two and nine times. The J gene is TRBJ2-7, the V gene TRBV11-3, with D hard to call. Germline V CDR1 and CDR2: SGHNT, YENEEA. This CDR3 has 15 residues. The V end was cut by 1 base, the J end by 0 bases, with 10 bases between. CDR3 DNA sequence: TGTGCCAGCAGCTTAGGTCAAGGGTCCTCCTACGAGCAGTACTTC. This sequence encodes CASSLGQGSSYEQYF.

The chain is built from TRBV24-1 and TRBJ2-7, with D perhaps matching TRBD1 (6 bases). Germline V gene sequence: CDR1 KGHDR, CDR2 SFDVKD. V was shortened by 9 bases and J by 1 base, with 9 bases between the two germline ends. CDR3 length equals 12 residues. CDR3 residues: CATSQGSYEQYF. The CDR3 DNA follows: TGTGCCACCTCACAGGGATCCTACGAGCAGTACTTC.